This TCR beta chain was profiled in a study of blood T cell repertoires in COVID-19. In the source study's methods: By means of reference gene primer amplification, nucleated cell counts were estimated. Produced via immunoSEQ multiplex PCR; TCRdb's table is partial and in-frame only. Clonal size and the V and J genes are those of that table, whereas D and trimming came from the DNA. The table includes some 130,000 clones, approximately 89% detected once. Trimming took off 3 bases at V and 8 bases at J, with 16 bases between the two ends. The CDR3 loop spans 14 amino acids. Germline V gene sequence: CDR1 GTSNPN, CDR2 SVGIG (reference sequence).

Sequencing input: peripheral blood. V is TRBV30 and J is TRBJ1-4; D may be TRBD1 (5 bases). This receptor was obtained from a man aged 50 to 60 with acute or convalescent COVID-19. The CDR3 DNA reads as TGTGCCTGGAGACGGGGGGTCGTTGGGGAAAAACTGTTTTTT. It specifies CAWRRGVVGEKLFF.